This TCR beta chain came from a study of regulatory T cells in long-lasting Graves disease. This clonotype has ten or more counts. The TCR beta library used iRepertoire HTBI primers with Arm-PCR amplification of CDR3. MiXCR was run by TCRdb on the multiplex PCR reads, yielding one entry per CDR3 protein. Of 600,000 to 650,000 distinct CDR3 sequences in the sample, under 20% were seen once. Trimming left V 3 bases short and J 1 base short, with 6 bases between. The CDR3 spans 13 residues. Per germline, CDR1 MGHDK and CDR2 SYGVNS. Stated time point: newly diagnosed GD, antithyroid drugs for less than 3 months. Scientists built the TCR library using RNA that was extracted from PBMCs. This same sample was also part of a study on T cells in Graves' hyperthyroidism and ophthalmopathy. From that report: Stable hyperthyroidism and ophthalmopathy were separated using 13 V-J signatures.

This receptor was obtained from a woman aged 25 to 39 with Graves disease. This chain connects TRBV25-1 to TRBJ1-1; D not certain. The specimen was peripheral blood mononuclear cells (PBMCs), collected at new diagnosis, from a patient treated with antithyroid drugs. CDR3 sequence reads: CASSDHRNTEAFF. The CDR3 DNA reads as TGTGCCAGCAGTGACCACAGGAACACTGAAGCTTTCTTT.